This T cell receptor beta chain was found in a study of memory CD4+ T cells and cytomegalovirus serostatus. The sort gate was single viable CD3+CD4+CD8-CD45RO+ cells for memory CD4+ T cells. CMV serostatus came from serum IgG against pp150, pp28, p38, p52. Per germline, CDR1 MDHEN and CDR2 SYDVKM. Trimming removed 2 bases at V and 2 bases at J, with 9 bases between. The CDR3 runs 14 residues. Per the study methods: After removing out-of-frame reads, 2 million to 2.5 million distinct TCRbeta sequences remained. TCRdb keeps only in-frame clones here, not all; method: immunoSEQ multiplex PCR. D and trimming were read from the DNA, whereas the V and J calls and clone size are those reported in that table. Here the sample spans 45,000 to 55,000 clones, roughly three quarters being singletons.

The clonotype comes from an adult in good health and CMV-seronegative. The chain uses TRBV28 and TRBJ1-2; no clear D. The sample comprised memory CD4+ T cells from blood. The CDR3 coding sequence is TGTGCCAGCAGTTTAGGGGAAGGGAACTATGGCTACACCTTC. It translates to CASSLGEGNYGYTF.